This T cell receptor (beta chain) was retrieved from a study of T cell responses to AZD1222 COVID-19 vaccine. Here immunoSEQ multiplex PCR was the method, and the copy in TCRdb shows in-frame clones only, minus some. The data hold 65,000 to 70,000 clones, with 60% to 85% observed a single time. Study observations and caveats: Donor demographics were predominantly white British with a female majority; clonal diversity may be underestimated. Reportedly, nearly half of unique spike TCRs recognized epitopes outside B.1.351/B.1.1.7 mutations.

Looked up from germline, CDR1 is SGDLS and CDR2 is YYNGEE. Between the trimmed V and J ends, which lost 3 bases and 0 bases, there was a span of 15 bases. The CDR3 is made up of 16 amino acids. Concerning this clone: Antigen specificity is unknown.

The source was peripheral blood, collected on day 0 of AZD1222 vaccination. The V call is TRBV9, the J call TRBJ1-1, with D unresolved. The receptor's source is an adult in good health. The CDR3 bases are TGTGCCAGCAGCGGACCTGTCCGAGGCTTGAACACTGAAGCTTTCTTT. It codes for CASSGPVRGLNTEAFF.